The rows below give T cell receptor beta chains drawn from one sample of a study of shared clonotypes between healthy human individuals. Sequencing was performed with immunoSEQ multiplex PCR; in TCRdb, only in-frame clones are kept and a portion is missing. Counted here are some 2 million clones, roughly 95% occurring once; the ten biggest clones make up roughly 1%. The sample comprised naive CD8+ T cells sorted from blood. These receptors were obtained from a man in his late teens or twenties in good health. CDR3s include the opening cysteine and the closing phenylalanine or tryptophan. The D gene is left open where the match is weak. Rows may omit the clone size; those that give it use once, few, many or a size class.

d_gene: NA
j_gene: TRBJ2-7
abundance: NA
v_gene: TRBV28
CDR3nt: TGTGCCAGCAGTTCCCTCCCCGGGGACTCTTTTACCTTCGGGCAGTACTTC
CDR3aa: CASSSLPGDSFTFGQYF

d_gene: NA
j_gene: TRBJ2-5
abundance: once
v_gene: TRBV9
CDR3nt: TGTGCCAGCAGCGTAGACCCTCGGGAAGAGACCCAGTACTTC
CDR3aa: CASSVDPREETQYF

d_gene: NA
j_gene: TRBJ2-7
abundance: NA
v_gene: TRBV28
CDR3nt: TGTGCCAGCAAGGGCCAAGGGGAATACGAGCAGTACTTC
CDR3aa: CASKGQGEYEQYF

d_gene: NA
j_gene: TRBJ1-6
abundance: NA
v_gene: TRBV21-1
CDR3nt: TGTGCCAGCAGCAAAGCGCTTTTGGGGGGGACCTATAATTCACCCCTCCACTTT
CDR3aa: CASSKALLGGTYNSPLHF

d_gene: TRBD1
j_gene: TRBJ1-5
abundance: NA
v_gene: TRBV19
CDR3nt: TGTGCCAGTAACCCGGGACAGGGGCTTGGACAGCCCCAGCATTTT
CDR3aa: CASNPGQGLGQPQHF

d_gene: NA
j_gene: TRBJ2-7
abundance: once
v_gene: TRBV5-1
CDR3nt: TGCGCCAGCAGCGCGCACGGCTACGAGCAGTACTTC
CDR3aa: CASSAHGYEQYF

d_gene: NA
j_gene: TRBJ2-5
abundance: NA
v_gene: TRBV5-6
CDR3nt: TGTGCCAGCAGCTTGCGCGGGGAGCCCCAAGAGACCCAGTACTTC
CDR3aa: CASSLRGEPQETQYF

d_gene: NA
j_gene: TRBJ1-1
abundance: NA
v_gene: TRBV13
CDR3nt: TGTGCCAGCAGCTTAGTCCAGGCGAACACTGAAGCTTTCTTT
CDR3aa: CASSLVQANTEAFF

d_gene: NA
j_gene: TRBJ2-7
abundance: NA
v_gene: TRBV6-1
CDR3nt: TGTGCCAGCACATGGTCCTCCTACGAGCAGTACTTC
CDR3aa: CASTWSSYEQYF

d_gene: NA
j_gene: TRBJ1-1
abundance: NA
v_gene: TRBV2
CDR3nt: TGTGCCAGCAGTGAATGGTGGGCCACTGAAGCTTTCTTT
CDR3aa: CASSEWWATEAFF

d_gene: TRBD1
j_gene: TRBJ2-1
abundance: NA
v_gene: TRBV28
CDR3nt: TGTGCCAGCAGTATTGGGACAGGAGTATACAATGAGCAGTTCTTC
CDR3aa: CASSIGTGVYNEQFF

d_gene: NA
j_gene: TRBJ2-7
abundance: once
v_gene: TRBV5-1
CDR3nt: TGCGCCAGCAGCCCGGGCCCCGTGGGGTCCTACGAGCAGTACTTC
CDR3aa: CASSPGPVGSYEQYF

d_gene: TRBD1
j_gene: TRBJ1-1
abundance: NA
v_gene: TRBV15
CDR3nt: TGTGCCACCGGGACGGACAGGGGCACTGAAGCTTTCTTT
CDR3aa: CATGTDRGTEAFF